This entry describes one TCR beta chain. The data derive from a study of shared clonotypes between healthy human individuals. The protocol was immunoSEQ multiplex PCR, while the TCRdb copy is restricted to in-frame clones and leaves out a portion. The sample shows some 2,500,000 clones, over 85% of them seen only once. The germline V gene encodes CDR1 SNHLY and CDR2 FYNNEI. Trimming took 1 base from V and 2 from J, leaving 12 bases between them. CDR3 length: 16 residues. Sequencing input: naive CD4+ T cells from PBMCs. Subset here: CD45RA+ positively selected. The source is a man younger than 35 in good health. Some clones in this sample may be carry-over from other donors' samples. The chain combines TRBV2 with TRBJ1-5, with unresolved D. CDR3 nucleotide sequence: TGTGCCAGCAGTGAAGGGCGGGCCTCTGGCAATCAGCCCCAGCATTTT. This translates into CASSEGRASGNQPQHF. Filled out from reference TRBV2 and TRBJ1-5, the complete variable domain reads EPEVTQTPSHQVTQMGQEVILRCVPISNHLYFYWYRQILGQKVEFLVSFYNNEISEKSEIFDDQFSVERPDGSNFTLKIRSTKLEDSAMYFCASSEGRASGNQPQHFGDGTRLSIL.